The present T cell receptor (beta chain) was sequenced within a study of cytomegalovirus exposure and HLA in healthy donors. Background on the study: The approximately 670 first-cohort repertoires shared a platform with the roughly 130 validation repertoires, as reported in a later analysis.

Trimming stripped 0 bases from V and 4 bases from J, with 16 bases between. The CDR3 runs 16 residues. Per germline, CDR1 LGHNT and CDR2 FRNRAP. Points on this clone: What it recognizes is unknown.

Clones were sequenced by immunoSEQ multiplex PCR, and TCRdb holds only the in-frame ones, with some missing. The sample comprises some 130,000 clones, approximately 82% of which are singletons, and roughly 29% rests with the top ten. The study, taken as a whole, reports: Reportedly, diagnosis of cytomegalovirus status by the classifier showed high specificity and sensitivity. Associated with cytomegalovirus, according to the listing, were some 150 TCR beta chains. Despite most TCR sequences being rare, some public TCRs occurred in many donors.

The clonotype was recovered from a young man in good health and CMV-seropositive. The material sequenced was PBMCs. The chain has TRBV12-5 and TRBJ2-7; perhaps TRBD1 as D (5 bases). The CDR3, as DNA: TGTGCTAGTGGTTTGGTACAGACAGCCAAGGGGTACGAGCAGTACTTC. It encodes CASGLVQTAKGYEQYF.